These T cell receptor beta chains were read from a single sample in a study of CD8 T cells in ankylosing spondylitis. TCRdb passed the 5' RACE reads through MiXCR, listing each CDR3 protein once. The sample includes 180,000 or so distinct CDR3 sequences, roughly 11% of them seen just once. The specimen sequenced was blood, either unsorted or a sorted T cell fraction (not recorded which). These receptor sequences come from a male donor with ankylosing spondylitis or in good health (not recorded which). The CDR3 runs from the conserved cysteine through the conserved F or W. A D gene is named only where the DNA matches it firmly. Size is stated for part of the rows, as once, few or many counts, or as a class when the clone is expanded.

TRBV7-7,TRBJ2-1,many,TRBD2,CASSSIAGGPNEQFF,TGTGCCAGCAGCTCCATAGCGGGAGGGCCCAATGAGCAGTTCTTC
TRBV11-2,TRBJ2-3,few,TRBD2,CASSLLRELQYF,TGTGCCAGCAGCTTATTGCGGGAGTTGCAGTATTTT
TRBV29-1,TRBJ1-5,NA,NA,CSVASAGSNQPQHF,TGCAGCGTTGCCTCGGCAGGGTCAAATCAGCCCCAGCATTTT
TRBV11-2,TRBJ2-5,NA,TRBD2,CASSSQPAGGGYQETQYF,TGTGCCAGCAGCTCTCAGCCAGCGGGGGGCGGGTACCAAGAGACCCAGTACTTC
TRBV6-2/TRBV6-3,TRBJ1-2,few,NA,CASSYSGHGEGYTF,TGTGCCAGCAGTTACTCGGGACACGGTGAAGGTTACACCTTC
TRBV7-9,TRBJ2-5,NA,NA,CASGIQETQYF,TGTGCCAGCGGCATCCAAGAGACCCAGTACTTC
TRBV7-9,TRBJ1-6,NA,NA,CASREGNSPLHF,TGTGCCAGCAGAGAGGGTAATTCACCCCTCCACTTT
TRBV5-1,TRBJ2-5,many,NA,CASSPVMGEETQYF,TGCGCCAGCAGCCCCGTTATGGGAGAGGAGACCCAGTACTTC
TRBV5-1,TRBJ2-7,NA,NA,CASSWGGALSSYEQYF,TGCGCCAGCAGCTGGGGCGGGGCGCTCAGCTCCTACGAGCAGTACTTC
TRBV5-1,TRBJ2-3,many,NA,CASSFTVQAADTQYF,TGCGCCAGCAGCTTTACAGTTCAAGCGGCAGATACGCAGTATTTT
TRBV3-1,TRBJ1-5,few,NA,CASSQNGQPQHF,TGTGCCAGCAGCCAGAATGGTCAGCCCCAGCATTTT
TRBV3-1,TRBJ2-7,NA,NA,CASSQEAAVSYEQYF,TGTGCCAGCAGCCAAGAAGCGGCAGTCTCCTACGAGCAGTACTTC
TRBV12-3/TRBV12-4,TRBJ1-2,NA,TRBD1,CASTLRTGVRDLSGYTF,TGTGCCAGCACCCTCCGGACAGGGGTTAGGGATTTGTCTGGCTACACCTTC
TRBV6-1,TRBJ1-6,few,NA,CASNKDILSSYNSPLHF,TGTGCCAGCAACAAGGACATCCTGAGCTCCTATAATTCACCCCTCCACTTT
TRBV5-1,TRBJ1-2,many,TRBD1,CASSLRTGQGYGYTF,TGCGCCAGCAGCTTGCGAACGGGACAGGGCTATGGCTACACCTTC
TRBV20-1,TRBJ2-7,few,TRBD1,CSARDRGPRPYEQYF,TGCAGTGCTAGAGACAGGGGGCCACGTCCCTACGAGCAGTACTTC
TRBV28,TRBJ2-1,many,NA,CAASPRGAAGYNEQFF,TGTGCCGCAAGCCCCCGGGGGGCCGCGGGGTACAATGAGCAGTTCTTC
TRBV12-3/TRBV12-4,TRBJ1-3,many,NA,CASSPQGLLSSGNTIYF,TGTGCCAGCAGTCCGCAGGGCCTCCTGAGCTCTGGAAACACCATATATTTT
TRBV4-2,TRBJ1-1,many,NA,CASSQDRPSNTEAFF,TGTGCCAGCAGCCAAGATCGGCCCAGCAACACTGAAGCTTTCTTT
TRBV14,TRBJ2-7,many,TRBD2,CASSRHAGVYEQYF,TGTGCCAGCAGCCGCCACGCGGGAGTGTACGAGCAGTACTTC
TRBV20-1,TRBJ1-1,many,NA,CSAQVPSNTEAFF,TGCAGTGCTCAAGTCCCGTCGAACACTGAAGCTTTCTTT
TRBV15,TRBJ2-1,NA,TRBD2,CATSRGVLADLDNEQFF,TGTGCCACCAGCAGAGGCGTCCTAGCGGACCTCGACAATGAGCAGTTCTTC
TRBV6-4,TRBJ1-5,few,NA,CASSVVQGSEPQHF,TGTGCCAGCAGTGTCGTGCAGGGGAGTGAGCCCCAGCATTTT
TRBV5-5,TRBJ1-6,few,NA,CASSLAQSPDSPLHF,TGTGCCAGCAGCTTGGCCCAGTCCCCGGATTCACCCCTCCACTTT
TRBV12-3/TRBV12-4,TRBJ1-1,NA,TRBD1,CASSLRRDSTHIQRAFF,TGTGCCAGCAGTTTAAGGAGGGACAGCACCCACATCCAAAGAGCTTTCTTT
TRBV7-9,TRBJ2-1,few,TRBD2,CASRGLAGEQGEQFF,TGTGCCAGCAGAGGGCTAGCGGGAGAGCAGGGTGAGCAGTTCTTC
TRBV12-3/TRBV12-4,TRBJ2-7,many,NA,CASSLTSGPSYEQYF,TGTGCCAGCAGTTTAACGAGCGGGCCTTCCTACGAGCAGTACTTC
TRBV12-3/TRBV12-4,TRBJ2-1,many,TRBD1,CASIPRDRRDNEQFF,TGTGCCAGCATCCCCCGGGACAGGAGGGACAATGAGCAGTTCTTC
TRBV11-2,TRBJ1-1,many,NA,CASSSPASPAQGAFF,TGTGCCAGCAGCTCCCCAGCCTCTCCGGCCCAGGGGGCTTTCTTT
TRBV25-1,TRBJ2-2,NA,NA,CASTNPLNTGELFF,TGTGCCAGCACTAACCCCCTCAACACCGGGGAGCTGTTTTTT
TRBV20-1,TRBJ2-3,few,TRBD2,CSARDLASGSTDTQYF,TGCAGTGCTAGAGATCTCGCTAGCGGGAGCACAGATACGCAGTATTTT
TRBV12-3/TRBV12-4,TRBJ2-2,many,NA,CASRGTTPLAGELFF,TGTGCCAGCAGGGGTACGACTCCGTTGGCCGGGGAGCTGTTTTTT
TRBV6-1,TRBJ2-3,few,NA,CASSVGSRADTQYF,TGTGCCAGCAGTGTAGGGAGTAGGGCAGATACGCAGTATTTT
TRBV11-2,TRBJ2-7,NA,TRBD2,CASSSGGDISYEQYF,TGTGCCAGCAGCTCCGGGGGGGACATCTCCTACGAGCAGTACTTC
TRBV7-9,TRBJ2-1,few,TRBD2,CASSLGLAGFNEQFF,TGTGCCAGCAGCCTCGGACTAGCGGGGTTTAATGAGCAGTTCTTC
TRBV10-3,TRBJ2-2,few,NA,CAIGQNTGELFF,TGTGCCATCGGTCAGAACACCGGGGAGCTGTTTTTT
TRBV18,TRBJ1-4,few,TRBD1,CASSPRGTDNEKLFF,TGTGCCAGCTCTCCAAGGGGGACAGACAATGAAAAACTGTTTTTT
TRBV14,TRBJ2-5,many,NA,CASSQDQGSETQYF,TGTGCCAGCAGCCAAGATCAGGGATCGGAGACCCAGTACTTC